The rows below give T cell receptor beta chains drawn from one sample of a study of cytomegalovirus exposure and HLA in healthy donors. The data were produced by immunoSEQ multiplex PCR, yet TCRdb's version contains in-frame clones alone and is incomplete. The top ten clones hold about 1% of a sample with under 300,000 clones, approximately 86% of them seen once. What was sequenced was PBMCs. The receptors come from a woman aged 18-29 years in good health and CMV-seronegative. Each CDR3 is given with its conserved first and last residue. A D gene is named only where the DNA matches it firmly. Not all rows give a size; the values are once, few, many and, for expanded clones, a class.

j_call v_call clone_size d_call cdr3_nt cdr3_aa
TRBJ2-7 TRBV5-4 . TRBD1 TGTGCCAGCAGCTTGGTGCCCTGGACAGGCGACTCCTACGAGCAGTACTTC CASSLVPWTGDSYEQYF
TRBJ2-5 TRBV7-2 . TRBD2 TGTGCCAGCAGCTACGGTAGGAGCGGGGGTGCGACCCAGTACTTC CASSYGRSGGATQYF
TRBJ2-7 TRBV7-6 once . TGTGCCAGCAGCGTAACCGGGATTTACGAGCAGTACTTC CASSVTGIYEQYF
TRBJ1-5 TRBV7-8 . TRBD1 TGTGCCAGCAGCGTTGGGACAGGGGGCCGACAGCCCCAGCATTTT CASSVGTGGRQPQHF
TRBJ2-3 TRBV4-3 . . TGCGCCAGCAGCCAAGTTCGGGAAACAGATACGCAGTATTTT CASSQVRETDTQYF
TRBJ2-7 TRBV29-1 . . TGCAGCGTTGAAGATGGGCCGTTCTCCTACGAGCAGTACTTC CSVEDGPFSYEQYF
TRBJ2-1 TRBV2 . TRBD2 TGTGCCAGCAGTGGTAGCGGGGGGGCCGGAGGTGAGCAGTTCTTC CASSGSGGAGGEQFF
TRBJ2-1 TRBV11-3 . TRBD1 TGTGCCAGCAGCCCACGGGACAGCTACAATGAGCAGTTCTTC CASSPRDSYNEQFF
TRBJ2-5 TRBV7-9 . TRBD2 TGTGCCAGCAGCGCCAAGTTTGGCGGGAGGTACCAAGAGACCCAGTACTTC CASSAKFGGRYQETQYF
TRBJ2-7 TRBV4-2 . TRBD2 TGTGCCAGCAGCCAAGCGCTAGCGGTATCCTACGAGCAGTACTTC CASSQALAVSYEQYF
TRBJ2-1 TRBV6-1 . TRBD2 TGTGCCAGCAGTGAATGGCTAGCGGAAGGATCCTACAATGAGCAGTTCTTC CASSEWLAEGSYNEQFF
TRBJ1-2 TRBV29-1 . . TGCAGCGTTGTTCTGGGCTACTATGGCTACACCTTC CSVVLGYYGYTF
TRBJ1-2 TRBV30 . . TGTGCCTGGATAGGAGGGTTAGAGTCCCGTGGCTACACCTTC CAWIGGLESRGYTF
TRBJ2-7 TRBV4-1 . . TGCGCCAGCAGCCTGTCTCCGGAGGGGGGGAGCTCCTACGAGCAGTACTTC CASSLSPEGGSSYEQYF
TRBJ2-5 TRBV28 once TRBD2 TGTGCCAGCGGGTTAGCGGGGGGTCAAGAGACCCAGTACTTC CASGLAGGQETQYF
TRBJ2-2 TRBV27 . TRBD1 TGTGCCTCGTACGGGACAGGTTACACCGGGGAGCTGTTTTTT CASYGTGYTGELFF
TRBJ2-7 TRBV25-1 . TRBD2 TGTGCCAGCAGTCCGGGGGGGGCAAACTACGAGCAGTACTTC CASSPGGANYEQYF
TRBJ1-2 TRBV6-4 . . TGTGCCAGCAGTGTAGGGCAGGGGAACGGCTACACCTTC CASSVGQGNGYTF
TRBJ2-5 TRBV5-1 . . TGCGCCAGCAGCTCTCTGGAGATCCAAGAGACCCAGTACTTC CASSSLEIQETQYF
TRBJ2-1 TRBV6-5 . . TGTGCCAGCAGGACTAACCGAGGGCTACATGAGCAGTTCTTC CASRTNRGLHEQFF
TRBJ1-2 TRBV12-5 . . TGTGCTAGTGGTTTTCAAGAGGGAGGCTACACCTTC CASGFQEGGYTF
TRBJ2-3 TRBV29-1 . TRBD1 TGCAGCGGCGCTGGGGACAGGGGAACAGATACGCAGTATTTT CSGAGDRGTDTQYF
TRBJ2-3 TRBV7-2 . TRBD1 TGTGCCAGCAGCGGACAGGGCGCTAGCACAGATACGCAGTATTTT CASSGQGASTDTQYF
TRBJ2-1 TRBV18 . TRBD2 TGTGCCAGCTCACGAGCGGGAGGGCTGGGGACCTACAATGAGCAGTTCTTC CASSRAGGLGTYNEQFF
TRBJ1-1 TRBV11-3 . TRBD1 TGTGCCAGCAGCCGAGACAGGGAAACTACGAGGGCTTTCTTT CASSRDRETTRAFF
TRBJ2-5 TRBV6-5 . . TGTGCCAGCAGTCGGGGGACTCCCATTGGAGGGACCCAGTACTTC CASSRGTPIGGTQYF
TRBJ1-4 TRBV7-8 . . TGTGCCAGCAGCTTAACCGGTCCTAGTGAAAAACTGTTTTTT CASSLTGPSEKLFF
TRBJ1-1 TRBV15 . . TGTGCCACCGCTTGGGACATAAGCACTGAAGCTTTCTTT CATAWDISTEAFF
TRBJ2-1 TRBV7-2 . TRBD1 TGTGCCAGCAGCTCTCCCCGGACAGGCGCCTACAATGAGCAGTTCTTC CASSSPRTGAYNEQFF
TRBJ2-3 TRBV4-1 . TRBD1 TGCGCCAGCAGCCCTGAACAGGGGGCCCAGGCAGATACGCAGTATTTT CASSPEQGAQADTQYF
TRBJ2-1 TRBV6-4 . TRBD1 TGTGCCAGCAGTCCCGACAGGGGGCGTCGGAATGAGCAGTTCTTC CASSPDRGRRNEQFF
TRBJ2-3 TRBV5-6 . . TGTGCCAGCAGTCTAATGGGCCCAGATACGCAGTATTTT CASSLMGPDTQYF
TRBJ2-3 TRBV9 . . TGTGCCAGCAGTCGGGGGTCGGTAACAGATACGCAGTATTTT CASSRGSVTDTQYF
TRBJ1-5 TRBV30 few . TGTGCCTGGAGTGTAGATGCAGGGCACAATCAGCCCCAGCATTTT CAWSVDAGHNQPQHF
TRBJ2-5 TRBV29-1 . TRBD1 TGCAGCGTTGAATCAGGGGGCGGGGAGCAGTACTTC CSVESGGGEQYF
TRBJ2-6 TRBV14 . TRBD1 TGTGCCAGCAGCCTTCCGACAGGGAGCTCTGGGGCCAACGTCCTGACTTTC CASSLPTGSSGANVLTF
TRBJ2-7 TRBV25-1 . TRBD2 TGTGCCAGTGGCGGGAGTACCTACGAGCAGTACTTC CASGGSTYEQYF